This TCR beta chain was retrieved from a study of T cells in Graves' hyperthyroidism and ophthalmopathy. Points from the study as a whole: Blood also showed most of the thyroid clonotypes that were expanded above 0.001.

The V end lost 6 bases, the J end lost 8 bases, and 7 bases lay between the germline ends. The CDR3 is made up of 10 amino acids. From germline, CDR1 is SNHLY and CDR2 FYNNEI. This clonotype was seen ten or more times. The antigen is undetermined. Amplification targeted TCR beta CDR3 regions from RNA transcripts. Initially, a first-round RT-PCR of the TCR CDR3 employed the HTBI primer set. TCRdb passed the multiplex PCR reads through MiXCR, listing each CDR3 protein once. This sample has a few hundred thousand distinct CDR3 sequences; roughly 46% occur once, and the top ten carry roughly 8.2%. The chain joins TRBV2 to TRBJ1-2; D ambiguous. What was sequenced was peripheral blood or thyroid tissue (not recorded which). The sequence derives from a woman aged 18-30 years with Graves' hyperthyroidism. Here the CDR3 DNA reads TGTGCCAGCAGGGCGTCCGGCTACACCTTC. Its protein is CASRASGYTF.